The clone carrying this T cell receptor (beta chain) was found a few times. What it recognizes is unknown. A junction end diverges from the germline sequence, so it may reflect a read error. At sampling all donors were nominally healthy, likely with unrecorded immune exposures. This sample was included in a study of cytomegalovirus exposure and HLA in healthy donors. The PCR made use of 60 Vbeta and 13 Jbeta primers. Here immunoSEQ multiplex PCR was the method, and the copy in TCRdb shows in-frame clones only, minus some. The profile covers fewer than 110,000 clones, with 77% appearing a single time and 3.5% to 5% taken by the ten largest. Points from the study as a whole: Association of a missense DCLRE1C variant with TCR beta V- and J-gene trimming was reported in a later analysis.

CDR3 length: 13 residues. CDR1 SGHAT and CDR2 FQDESV come from the germline V gene (reference sequence). Sequenced sample: PBMCs. The sequence came from a male donor in good health and CMV-seronegative. This rearrangement joins TRBV11-1 to TRBJ2-7; D is ambiguous. CDR3 nucleotides: TGTGCCAGCAGCTTAGCGGTCGGCCTAGAGTTAGACTTC. Translated: CASSLAVGLELDF.